The rows below give T cell receptor beta chains drawn from one sample of a study of OX40 agonist ivuxolimab in advanced cancers. Sequenced by immunoSEQ multiplex PCR; TCRdb stores in-frame clones only, minus some. The table records about 35,000 clones, over 80% of them present only once. The starting material was CD4+ or CD8+ T cells sorted from blood, obtained in a trial of the OX40 agonist ivuxolimab. These receptors came from an adult with an advanced solid tumor such as melanoma, head and neck, liver or kidney cancer. The conserved cysteine and the conserved F or W are not part of the CDR3 here.

CDR3aa: ASSRTSTDTQY
j_gene: TRBJ2-3
v_gene: TRBV6-4

CDR3aa: ASSSLGTQY
j_gene: TRBJ2-5
v_gene: TRBV27

CDR3aa: ASSQEIAGGDNEQF
j_gene: TRBJ2-1
v_gene: TRBV4-3

CDR3aa: ASSIDREVMNTEAF
j_gene: TRBJ1-1
v_gene: TRBV19

CDR3aa: ASSWTLNTEAF
j_gene: TRBJ1-1
v_gene: TRBV11-3

CDR3aa: AISSPGQGRETQY
j_gene: TRBJ2-5
v_gene: TRBV10-3

CDR3aa: ASSLSRAGTPETQY
j_gene: TRBJ2-5
v_gene: TRBV5-1

CDR3aa: ASSPTPGQNYEQY
j_gene: TRBJ2-7
v_gene: TRBV18

CDR3aa: ASRQREAAYNEQF
j_gene: TRBJ2-1
v_gene: TRBV7-6

CDR3aa: ASSPFNSGNTIY
j_gene: TRBJ1-3
v_gene: TRBV27

CDR3aa: ASSIGPIGRDRVYEQY
j_gene: TRBJ2-7
v_gene: TRBV19

CDR3aa: ASSLPHRGPGDTQY
j_gene: TRBJ2-3
v_gene: TRBV5-6

CDR3aa: SVGAGVIQY
j_gene: TRBJ2-7
v_gene: TRBV29-1

CDR3aa: ASSYTDQNTEAF
j_gene: TRBJ1-1
v_gene: TRBV6-5

CDR3aa: ASSLPDGEQF
j_gene: TRBJ2-1
v_gene: TRBV28

CDR3aa: ASSLAEFTDTQY
j_gene: TRBJ2-3
v_gene: TRBV5-1

CDR3aa: ASSPIATDSRGAF
j_gene: TRBJ1-1
v_gene: TRBV9

CDR3aa: ASSVLSTDTQY
j_gene: TRBJ2-3
v_gene: TRBV9

CDR3aa: ASTTGVGSGEQY
j_gene: TRBJ2-7
v_gene: TRBV19

CDR3aa: ASSLPSHSVSNQPQH
j_gene: TRBJ1-5
v_gene: TRBV28

CDR3aa: ASSPSRGASPTGELF
j_gene: TRBJ2-2
v_gene: TRBV27

CDR3aa: ASRAGQGSYEQY
j_gene: NA
v_gene: TRBV28

CDR3aa: ASSLGGHNEQF
j_gene: TRBJ2-1
v_gene: TRBV27

CDR3aa: ASSQGRLAGANTGELF
j_gene: TRBJ2-2
v_gene: TRBV4-3

CDR3aa: ASGQGVTYNEQF
j_gene: TRBJ2-1
v_gene: TRBV19

CDR3aa: ASSLSGAYEQY
j_gene: TRBJ2-7
v_gene: TRBV5-4

CDR3aa: ASSLAGLGSEQY
j_gene: TRBJ2-7
v_gene: TRBV5-1

CDR3aa: ASSITIGDRVNNEQF
j_gene: TRBJ2-1
v_gene: TRBV19